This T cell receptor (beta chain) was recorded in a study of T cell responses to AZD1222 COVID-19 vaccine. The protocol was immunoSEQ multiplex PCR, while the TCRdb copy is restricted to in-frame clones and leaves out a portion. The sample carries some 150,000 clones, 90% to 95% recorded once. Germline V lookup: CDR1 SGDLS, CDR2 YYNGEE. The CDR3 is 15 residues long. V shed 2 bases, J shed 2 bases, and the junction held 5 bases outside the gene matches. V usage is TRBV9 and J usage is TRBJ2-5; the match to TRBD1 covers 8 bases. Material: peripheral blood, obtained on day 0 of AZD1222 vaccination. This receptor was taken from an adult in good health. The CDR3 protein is CASSVRDRTQETQYF. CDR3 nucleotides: TGTGCCAGCAGCGTGAGGGACAGGACTCAAGAGACCCAGTACTTC.